This entry lists 18 T cell receptor beta chains sequenced from one sample in a study of T cell responses to AZD1222 COVID-19 vaccine. Only in-frame clones appear in the TCRdb table, and some are missing; sequencing was by immunoSEQ multiplex PCR. The table records more than 150,000 clones, 90% to 95% of them present only once. Sequenced material: peripheral blood, taken 28 days after the second AZD1222 dose. These receptors were taken from an adult who received the AZD1222 COVID-19 vaccine.

The chain carries TRBV9 and TRBJ2-3, with D perhaps given as TRBD1 or TRBD2 (5 bases each). V was trimmed by 0 bases and J by 6 bases, leaving 14 bases between them. This CDR3 has 15 amino acids. The germline gives CDR1 SGDLS, CDR2 YYNGEE. The CDR3 reads CASSVAPGPDDTQYF. Here the CDR3 DNA reads TGTGCCAGCAGCGTAGCCCCGGGACCCGACGATACGCAGTATTTT.

This chain uses TRBV27 with TRBJ1-2; weak D call: TRBD1 (5 bases). Deletions cut 5 bases from V and 1 base from J, with 14 bases between. Germline lookup yields CDR1 MNHEY and CDR2 SMNVEV (reference sequence). This CDR3 spans 15 amino acids. The CDR3 DNA sequence: TGTGCCAGCAGTCTCTCGGGGCGGCATAACTATGGCTACACCTTC. Translated, it gives CASSLSGRHNYGYTF.

V is TRBV18 and J is TRBJ1-1; D not certain. CDR1 is KGHSH, CDR2 LQKENI, per germline. V lost 1 base, J lost 0 bases, and 6 bases lay in between. The CDR3 loop spans 14 amino acids. CDR3 DNA sequence: TGTGCCAGCTCACCACGGCGCCTGAACACTGAAGCTTTCTTT. It codes for CASSPRRLNTEAFF.

This clone was seen a single time. The chain recombines TRBV4-1 with TRBJ2-3, with D maybe TRBD2 (5 bases). V shed 1 base and J shed 1 base, with 12 bases lying between them. Germline V gene data show CDR1 as MGHRA and CDR2 as YSYEKL. The CDR3 is 16 residues long. The CDR3: CASSQVMGAGTDTQYF. DNA of the CDR3: TGCGCCAGCAGCCAAGTTATGGGAGCCGGCACAGATACGCAGTATTTT.

The rearrangement uses TRBV10-3 and TRBJ2-1; D could derive from TRBD1 or TRBD2 (5 bases each). V was shortened by 10 bases and J by 0 bases, with 13 bases between the two germline ends. The CDR3 length is 14 residues. The germline CDR1 and CDR2 sequences are ENHRY and SYGVKD. The CDR3 spells CATGTTSSYNEQFF. The CDR3, as DNA: TGTGCCACCGGGACCACCAGCTCCTACAATGAGCAGTTCTTC.

This rearrangement joins TRBV19 to TRBJ2-7; the D is unclear. V was shortened by 2 bases and J by 6 bases, with 17 bases between the two germline ends. The CDR3 contains 15 residues. Germline CDR1 is LNHDA and CDR2 is SQIVND (reference sequence). The CDR3 region is CASSISGPVSSEQYF. The CDR3 DNA reads as TGTGCCAGTAGTATATCCGGGCCTGTAAGCTCCGAGCAGTACTTC.

The chain carries TRBV27 and TRBJ2-2; either TRBD1 or TRBD2 may supply D (6 bases each). The CDR3 has 14 residues. V gave up 7 bases and J gave up 1 base, with 10 bases separating them. Germline assignment: CDR1 MNHEY and CDR2 SMNVEV (reference sequence). The chain's CDR3 is CASTGARNTGELFF. The CDR3 coding sequence is TGTGCCAGCACGGGGGCGCGGAACACCGGGGAGCTGTTTTTT.

The rearrangement joins TRBV13 to TRBJ2-1; 10 bases fit TRBD1. The CDR3 runs to 13 residues. Germline CDR1 PRHDT, CDR2 FYEKMQ (reference sequence). V trimming: 4 bases; J trimming: 10 bases; junction bases outside the gene matches: 4. Here the CDR3 DNA reads TGTGCCAGCAGCTGGGACAGGGGTGCCGAGCAGTTCTTC. Translated: CASSWDRGAEQFF.

The V gene is TRBV27, the J gene TRBJ1-1; D perhaps matches TRBD1 (5 bases). Trimming left V 5 bases short and J 2 bases short, with 12 bases between. CDR1 MNHEY and CDR2 SMNVEV come from the germline V gene (reference sequence). The length of the CDR3 is 14 residues. The CDR3 reads CASSRETVNTEAFF. The CDR3 coding sequence is TGTGCCAGCAGTCGAGAGACAGTTAACACTGAAGCTTTCTTT.

This clone was seen once. Additional DNA sequences in this sample encode the identical CDR3. The chain couples TRBV20-1 to TRBJ1-1; D remains ambiguous. The CDR3 is made up of 11 amino acids. CDR1 is DFQATT and CDR2 is SNEGSKA in the germline V gene (reference sequence). The V end lost 6 bases, the J end lost 0 bases, and 5 bases lay between the germline ends. CDR3 residues: CSAPMNTEAFF. The CDR3 DNA is TGCAGTGCCCCTATGAACACTGAAGCTTTCTTT.

Here the CDR3 DNA reads TGTGCCAGCAGCTTAGAGCTTAGCAGCTCCTATAATTCACCCCTCCACTTT. This sequence encodes CASSLELSSSYNSPLHF. The chain combines TRBV11-2 with TRBJ1-6; D unresolved. CDR3 length: 17 residues. The V gene's germline CDR1 is SGHAT and CDR2 FQNNGV. Trimming took 0 bases from V and 0 from J, leaving 9 bases between them. Looking up the rest from reference TRBV11-2 and TRBJ1-6 gives the full variable domain: EAGVAQSPRYKIIEKRQSVAFWCNPISGHATLYWYQQILGQGPKLLIQFQNNGVVDDSQLPKDRFSAERLKGVDSTLKIQPAKLEDSAVYLCASSLELSSSYNSPLHFGNGTRLTVT.

This chain connects TRBV10-2 to TRBJ2-5; 11 bases are shared with TRBD2. The CDR3 is made up of 13 amino acids. J lost 4 bases, V lost 8 bases, and 3 bases had no gene match. Germline CDR1 WSHSY, CDR2 SAAADI. This chain's CDR3 is CASRLAGLETQYF. The CDR3 bases are TGCGCCAGCCGACTAGCGGGACTAGAGACCCAGTACTTC.

The chain couples TRBV19 to TRBJ1-6; TRBD1 might be the D (6 bases). The CDR3 runs to 14 residues. Germline V gene data show CDR1 as LNHDA and CDR2 as SQIVND (reference sequence). V was cut by 10 bases and J by 2 bases, with 12 bases left in between. CDR3 sequence reads: CATGADAYNSPLHF. The CDR3 bases are TGTGCCACGGGGGCAGACGCCTATAATTCACCCCTCCACTTT.

Here the CDR3 DNA reads TGTGCCAGTAACAGAGGACAGGGGAAAAACACCGGGGAGCTGTTTTTT. Its translation is CASNRGQGKNTGELFF. The rearrangement links TRBV19 to TRBJ2-2, with 9 bases identical to TRBD1. The CDR3 length is 16 residues. The junction had 8 bases not matched to a gene; V was cut back by 7 bases and J by 2 bases. Germline CDR1 reads LNHDA; CDR2 reads SQIVND (reference sequence).

A word on this clone: Other DNA sequences in the sample encode the same CDR3. The chain joins TRBV12-3 or TRBV12-4 to TRBJ2-2; unclear D gene. Trimming removed 3 bases from V and 6 bases from J, with 2 bases in between. The CDR3 is made up of 11 amino acids. DNA for the CDR3: TGTGCCAGCAGTTTTTCCGGGGAGCTGTTTTTT. Amino acid sequence: CASSFSGELFF.

The chain is built from TRBV18 and TRBJ1-2, with TRBD1 matching 7 bases. The germline CDR1 and CDR2 sequences are KGHSH and LQKENI. V was clipped by 3 bases and J by 5 bases; unmatched bases: 12. The CDR3 spans 16 residues. The CDR3 coding sequence is TGTGCCAGCTCACCGACCACCCCCGGACAGGAATATGGCTACACCTTC. It specifies CASSPTTPGQEYGYTF.

The sample holds one count of this clone. The chain links TRBV28 to TRBJ1-2, with a weak D call TRBD1 (6 bases). Germline-derived CDR1 and CDR2 are MDHEN and SYDVKM. The CDR3 covers 15 residues. V was pared by 8 bases and J by 4 bases, with 20 bases between. In DNA, the CDR3 is TGTGCCAGCTCGGAGTTAACAGGGCTCAGCTATGGCTACACCTTC. This gives the protein CASSELTGLSYGYTF.

The J gene is TRBJ2-1, the V gene TRBV6-5; unclear D gene. In germline, CDR1 is MNHEY, CDR2 SVGAGI. There are 14 residues in the CDR3. The V gene lost 0 bases and the J gene lost 7 bases, with 10 bases spanning the gap. The CDR3 is CASSYSIQTNEQFF. The CDR3 coding sequence is TGTGCCAGCAGTTACTCGATACAGACTAATGAGCAGTTCTTC.